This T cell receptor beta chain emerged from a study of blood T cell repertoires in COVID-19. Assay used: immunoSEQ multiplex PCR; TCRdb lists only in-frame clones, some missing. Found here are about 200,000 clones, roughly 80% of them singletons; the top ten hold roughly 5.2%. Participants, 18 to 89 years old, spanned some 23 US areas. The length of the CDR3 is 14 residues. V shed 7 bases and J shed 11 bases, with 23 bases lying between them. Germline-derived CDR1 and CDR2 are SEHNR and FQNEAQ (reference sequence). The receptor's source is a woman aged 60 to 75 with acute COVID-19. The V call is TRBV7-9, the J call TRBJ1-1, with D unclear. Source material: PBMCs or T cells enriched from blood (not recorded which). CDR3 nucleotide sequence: TGTGCCAGCATCCCGTCGGGGTGGTCCCCATTGGCTTTCTTT. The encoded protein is CASIPSGWSPLAFF.